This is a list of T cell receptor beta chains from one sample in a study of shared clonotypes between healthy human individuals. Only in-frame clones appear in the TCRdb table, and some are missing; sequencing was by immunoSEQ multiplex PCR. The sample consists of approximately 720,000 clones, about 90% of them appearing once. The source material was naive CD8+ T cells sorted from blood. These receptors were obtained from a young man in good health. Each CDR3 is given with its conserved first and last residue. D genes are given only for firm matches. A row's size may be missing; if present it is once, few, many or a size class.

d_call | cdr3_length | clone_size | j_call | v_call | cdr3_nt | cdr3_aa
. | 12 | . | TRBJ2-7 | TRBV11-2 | TGTGCCAGCAGCTTAGTGGTGTACGAGCAGTACTTC | CASSLVVYEQYF
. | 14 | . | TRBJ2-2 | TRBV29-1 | TGCAGCGTAGAACGGGACGGGAACACCGGGGAGCTGTTTTTT | CSVERDGNTGELFF
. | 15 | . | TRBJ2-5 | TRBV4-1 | TGCGCCAGCAGCCAGGGAACGGGGAGTTCAGAGACCCAGTACTTC | CASSQGTGSSETQYF
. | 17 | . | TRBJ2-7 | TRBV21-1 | TGTGCCAGCAGCGACCAAGACAGGGGCCGAAGCTCCTACGAGCAGTACTTC | CASSDQDRGRSSYEQYF
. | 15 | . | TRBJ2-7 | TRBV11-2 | TGTGCCAGCAGCTTGGAGGCAGCGTGGTCCTACGAGCAGTACTTC | CASSLEAAWSYEQYF
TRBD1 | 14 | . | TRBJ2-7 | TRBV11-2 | TGTGCCAGCAGCTTAGGGACAGGGGCCTACGAGCAGTACTTC | CASSLGTGAYEQYF
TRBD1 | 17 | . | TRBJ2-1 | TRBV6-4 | TGTGCCAGCAGTGATCAGACAGGGGCGAGCTCCTACAATGAGCAGTTCTTC | CASSDQTGASSYNEQFF
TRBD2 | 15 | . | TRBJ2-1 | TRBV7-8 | TGTGCCAGCAGCCCCTGGACTAGCGGGATCAATGAGCAGTTCTTC | CASSPWTSGINEQFF
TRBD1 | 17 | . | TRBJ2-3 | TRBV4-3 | TGCGCCAGCAGCCAAGGCCCCGGGACAGGGCAGGAGAGTACGCAGTATTTT | CASSQGPGTGQESTQYF
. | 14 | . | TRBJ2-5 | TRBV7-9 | TGTGCCAGCAGCTTAGAGCTAGAACAAGAGACCCAGTACTTC | CASSLELEQETQYF
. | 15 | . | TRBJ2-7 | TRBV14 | TGTGCCAGCAGCCCCCCCATCGGGGAAGCCTACGAGCAGTACTTC | CASSPPIGEAYEQYF
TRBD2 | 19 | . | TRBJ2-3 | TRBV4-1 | TGCGCCAGCAGCCTTAGAGGACTAGCGGGGGCGGGTGGCACAGATACGCAGTATTTT | CASSLRGLAGAGGTDTQYF
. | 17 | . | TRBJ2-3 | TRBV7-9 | TGTGCCAGCAGCATCACCAATGGGACTGGACTCGAGGATACGCAGTATTTT | CASSITNGTGLEDTQYF
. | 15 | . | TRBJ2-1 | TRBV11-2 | TGTGCCAGCAGCCCGCCCTTGGCGGTCTACAATGAGCAGTTCTTC | CASSPPLAVYNEQFF
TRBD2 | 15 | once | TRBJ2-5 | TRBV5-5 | TGTGCCAGCAGCTTTCGACTAGCGGGAGGGAAGACCCAGTACTTC | CASSFRLAGGKTQYF
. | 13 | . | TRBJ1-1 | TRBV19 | TGTGCCAGTAGGCTCGGAAGGGGTACTGAAGCTTTCTTT | CASRLGRGTEAFF
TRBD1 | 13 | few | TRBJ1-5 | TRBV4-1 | TGCGCCAGCAGCTTACAGGGGGCCCAGCCCCAGCATTTT | CASSLQGAQPQHF
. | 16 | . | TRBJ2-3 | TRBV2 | TGTGCCAGCAGGAGACCGGGGGCGGGAACGCTGGATACGCAGTATTTT | CASRRPGAGTLDTQYF
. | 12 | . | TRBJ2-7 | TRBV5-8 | TGTGCCAGCAGCTTGGTCTCCTACGAGCAGTACTTC | CASSLVSYEQYF
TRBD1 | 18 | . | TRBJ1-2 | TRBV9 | TGTGCCAGCAGCGACAAGGACCCAACAGGGGGTGATACGGGAGGCTACACCTTC | CASSDKDPTGGDTGGYTF
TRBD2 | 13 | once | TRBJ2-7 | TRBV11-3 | TGTGCCAGCAGCTCCGGGACTAGCGACGAGCAGTACTTC | CASSSGTSDEQYF
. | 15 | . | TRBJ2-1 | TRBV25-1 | TGTGCCAGCAGTGAGACTCCGCAGTCCTACAATGAGCAGTTCTTC | CASSETPQSYNEQFF
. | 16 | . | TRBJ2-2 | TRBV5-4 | TGTGCCAGCAGCTTGGCCAACGACAGGAACACCGGGGAGCTGTTTTTT | CASSLANDRNTGELFF
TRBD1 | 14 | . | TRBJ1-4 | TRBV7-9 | TGTGCCAGCAGCCCGCGGGACAGGGTTGAAAAACTGTTTTTT | CASSPRDRVEKLFF
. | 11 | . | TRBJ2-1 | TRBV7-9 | TGTGCCAGCAGATCGGTCAATGAGCAGTTCTTC | CASRSVNEQFF
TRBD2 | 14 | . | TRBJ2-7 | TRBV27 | TGTGCCAGCAGTTCGGGCGGGAGGGCGTACGAGCAGTACTTC | CASSSGGRAYEQYF
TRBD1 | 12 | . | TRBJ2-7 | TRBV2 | TGTGCCAGCAACGGACAGGGGATCTTCAGCTCCTTC | CASNGQGIFSSF
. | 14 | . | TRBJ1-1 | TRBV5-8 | TGTGCCAGCAGCTTGCGACAGGTTAACACTGAAGCTTTCTTT | CASSLRQVNTEAFF
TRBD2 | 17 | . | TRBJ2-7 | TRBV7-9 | TGTGCCAGCAGCCCCTCGTTGGGGGAGGGCCGCTTCGACGAGCAGTACTTC | CASSPSLGEGRFDEQYF
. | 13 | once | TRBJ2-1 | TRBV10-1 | TGCGCCAGCATAAAGCTAGCGCGAAATGAGCAGTTCTTC | CASIKLARNEQFF
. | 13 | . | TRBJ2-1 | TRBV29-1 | TGCAGCGTAGCCGGGACTCGGGTCAATGAGCAGTTCTTC | CSVAGTRVNEQFF
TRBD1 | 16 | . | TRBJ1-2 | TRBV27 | TGTGCCAGCAGTTTATCGAATCAGGGGGGTCTCTATGGCTACACCTTC | CASSLSNQGGLYGYTF
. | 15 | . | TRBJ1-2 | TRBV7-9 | TGTGCCAGCAGCCGGAGGACGGAGACTAACTATGGCTACACCTTC | CASSRRTETNYGYTF
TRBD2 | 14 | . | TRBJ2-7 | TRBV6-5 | TGTGCCACCAAGGACGGACTAGGGCCGCGTGAGCAGTACTTC | CATKDGLGPREQYF
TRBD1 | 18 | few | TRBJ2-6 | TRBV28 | TGTGCCAGCAGTTCCCTAATATCCCAGGGGGCTGGGGCCAACGTCCTGACTTTC | CASSSLISQGAGANVLTF
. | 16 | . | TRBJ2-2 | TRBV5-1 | TGCGCCAGCAGCTTGAGAGCGGAGTTGAACACCGGGGAGCTGTTTTTT | CASSLRAELNTGELFF
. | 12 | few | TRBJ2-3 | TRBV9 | TGTGCCAGCAGCGTAGAGTCAGATACGCAGTATTTT | CASSVESDTQYF